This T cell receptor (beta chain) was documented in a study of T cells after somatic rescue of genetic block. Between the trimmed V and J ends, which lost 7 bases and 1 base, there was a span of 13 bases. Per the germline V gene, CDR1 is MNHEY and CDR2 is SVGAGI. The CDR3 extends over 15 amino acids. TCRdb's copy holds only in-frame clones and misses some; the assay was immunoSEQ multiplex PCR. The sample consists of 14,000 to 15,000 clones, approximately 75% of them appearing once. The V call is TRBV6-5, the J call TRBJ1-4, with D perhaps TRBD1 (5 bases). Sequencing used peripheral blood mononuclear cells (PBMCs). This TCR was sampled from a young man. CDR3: CASTSYRKTNEKLFF. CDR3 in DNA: TGTGCCAGCACCTCGTACAGGAAAACTAATGAAAAACTGTTTTTT.